The next 4 T cell receptor beta chains were all read from a single sample in a study of cytomegalovirus exposure and HLA in healthy donors. The PCR used 60 Vbeta and 13 Jbeta primers. Using immunoSEQ multiplex PCR, the repertoire was profiled, and TCRdb retains in-frame clones only, with some absent. The sample has around 120,000 clones, 78% seen once. The source material was PBMCs. The receptors were gathered from a woman aged 40 to 50 in good health and CMV-seronegative.

The chain uses TRBV28 and TRBJ1-1; no definite D call. The CDR3 runs to 12 residues. Trimming shortened V by 3 bases and J by 4 bases, and 6 bases separated the two germline ends. CDR1 and CDR2 from the germline V gene are MDHEN and SYDVKM. This CDR3 is CASSLSGTEAFF. The CDR3 DNA reads as TGTGCCAGCAGTTTGAGCGGCACTGAAGCTTTCTTT. The whole variable domain, filled in from reference TRBV28 and TRBJ1-1, reads DVKVTQSSRYLVKRTGEKVFLECVQDMDHENMFWYRQDPGLGLRLIYFSYDVKMKEKGDIPEGYSVSREKKERFSLILESASTNQTSMYLCASSLSGTEAFFGQGTRLTVV.

The gene calls are TRBV27 and TRBJ2-7; D is perhaps TRBD2 (5 bases). V was pared by 5 bases and J by 4 bases, with 12 bases between. Per the germline V gene, CDR1 is MNHEY and CDR2 is SMNVEV (reference sequence). This CDR3 region has 13 residues. The CDR3 reads CASSSLGEYEQYF. CDR3 DNA sequence: TGTGCCAGCAGTAGTCTCGGGGAGTACGAGCAGTACTTC.

The J gene is TRBJ1-1, the V gene TRBV19, with D unclear. Per germline, CDR1 LNHDA and CDR2 SQIVND (reference sequence). The V gene lost 6 bases and the J gene lost 6 bases, with 11 bases spanning the gap. The CDR3 is 12 residues long. Here the CDR3 reads CASSPGLAEAFF. CDR3 sequence (DNA): TGTGCCAGTAGCCCGGGGTTGGCTGAAGCTTTCTTT. Together with reference TRBV19 and TRBJ1-1, the CDR3 gives the full variable domain: DGGITQSPKYLFRKEGQNVTLSCEQNLNHDAMYWYRQDPGQGLRLIYYSQIVNDFQKGDIAEGYSVSREKKESFPLTVTSAQKNPTAFYLCASSPGLAEAFFGQGTRLTVV.

The chain employs TRBV7-2 and TRBJ2-1, with 7 bases lining up with TRBD1. The CDR3 runs to 14 residues. Trimming at V came to 5 bases and at J to 12 bases, leaving 13 bases not matched to a gene. Germline CDR1 reads SGHTA; CDR2 reads FQGNSA. In nucleotides, the CDR3 is TGTGCCAGCAGCCGGGGACAGCAATCAATAGTGCAGTTCTTC. It specifies CASSRGQQSIVQFF.